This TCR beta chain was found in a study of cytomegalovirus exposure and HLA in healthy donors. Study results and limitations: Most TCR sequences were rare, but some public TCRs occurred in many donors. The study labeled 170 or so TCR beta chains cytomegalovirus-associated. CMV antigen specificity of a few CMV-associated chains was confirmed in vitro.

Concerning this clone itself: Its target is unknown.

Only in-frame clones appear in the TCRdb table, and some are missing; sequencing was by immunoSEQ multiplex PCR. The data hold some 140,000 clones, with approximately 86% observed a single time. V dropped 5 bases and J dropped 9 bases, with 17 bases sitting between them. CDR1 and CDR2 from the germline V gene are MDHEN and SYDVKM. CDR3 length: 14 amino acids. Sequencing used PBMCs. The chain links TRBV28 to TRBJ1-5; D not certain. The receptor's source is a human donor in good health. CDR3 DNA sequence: TGTGCCAGCAGTCTCCCGACGTCCGGGAGGCCCCAGCATTTT. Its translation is CASSLPTSGRPQHF.